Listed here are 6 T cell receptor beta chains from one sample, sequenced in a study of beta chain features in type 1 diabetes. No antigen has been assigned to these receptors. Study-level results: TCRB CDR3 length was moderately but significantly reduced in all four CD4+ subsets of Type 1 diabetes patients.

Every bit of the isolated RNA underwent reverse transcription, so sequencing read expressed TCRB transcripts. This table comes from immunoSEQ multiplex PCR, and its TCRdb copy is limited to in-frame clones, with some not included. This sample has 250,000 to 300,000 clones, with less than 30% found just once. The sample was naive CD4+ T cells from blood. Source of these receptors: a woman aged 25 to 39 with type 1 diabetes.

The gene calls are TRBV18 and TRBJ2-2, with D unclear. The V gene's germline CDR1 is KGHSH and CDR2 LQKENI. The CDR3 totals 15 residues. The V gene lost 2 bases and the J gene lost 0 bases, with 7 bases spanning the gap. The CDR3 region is CASSPIGSNTGELFF. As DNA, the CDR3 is TGTGCCAGCTCACCAATCGGGTCGAACACCGGGGAGCTGTTTTTT.

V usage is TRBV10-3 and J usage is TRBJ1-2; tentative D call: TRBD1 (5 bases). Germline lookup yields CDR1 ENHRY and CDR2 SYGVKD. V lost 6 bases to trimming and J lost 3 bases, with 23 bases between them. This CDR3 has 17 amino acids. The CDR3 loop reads CAISAQAIWPWDYGYTF. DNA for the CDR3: TGTGCCATCAGCGCACAGGCAATCTGGCCTTGGGACTATGGCTACACCTTC.

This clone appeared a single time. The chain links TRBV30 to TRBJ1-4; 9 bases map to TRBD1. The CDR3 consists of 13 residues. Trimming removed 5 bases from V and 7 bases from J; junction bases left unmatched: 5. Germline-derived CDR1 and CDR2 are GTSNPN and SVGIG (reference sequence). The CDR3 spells CAWSTGGGEKLFF. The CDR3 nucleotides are TGTGCCTGGTCAACAGGGGGCGGTGAAAAACTGTTTTTT.

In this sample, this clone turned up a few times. The CDR3 protein is CASSLTIGRDQPQHF. As DNA, the CDR3 is TGTGCCAGCAGCTTAACGATAGGGCGGGATCAGCCCCAGCATTTT. The chain is built from TRBV7-2 and TRBJ1-5; D is unclear. The germline V gene has CDR1 SGHTA and CDR2 FQGNSA. CDR3 length: 15 amino acids. The V end lost 2 bases, the J end lost 5 bases, and 13 bases lay between the germline ends.

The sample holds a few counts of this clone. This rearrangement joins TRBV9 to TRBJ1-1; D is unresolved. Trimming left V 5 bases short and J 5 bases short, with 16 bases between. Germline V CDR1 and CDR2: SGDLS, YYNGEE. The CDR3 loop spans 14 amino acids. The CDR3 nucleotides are TGTGCCAGCAGTCGCACCTACGGACTGACTGAAGCTTTCTTT. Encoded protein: CASSRTYGLTEAFF.

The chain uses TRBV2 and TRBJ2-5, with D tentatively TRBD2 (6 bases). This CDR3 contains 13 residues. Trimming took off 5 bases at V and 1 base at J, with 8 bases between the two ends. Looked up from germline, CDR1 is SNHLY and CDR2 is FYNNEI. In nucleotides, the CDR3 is TGTGCCAGCAGTAGGGACTTCCAAGAGACCCAGTACTTC. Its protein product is CASSRDFQETQYF.